This T cell receptor (beta chain) originates from a study of cytomegalovirus exposure and HLA in healthy donors. The study's findings and limits: Altogether, 164 TCR beta chains were recorded as cytomegalovirus-associated.

TCRdb keeps only in-frame clones here, not all; method: immunoSEQ multiplex PCR. Seen here are 350,000 or so clones, roughly 90% observed once, and the top ten hold roughly 0.8%. Germline CDR1 reads LGHNA; CDR2 reads YSLEER. V shed 0 bases and J 6 bases; nucleotides not matched to a gene: 5. CDR3 length: 14 amino acids. Details on this clone: The antigen is unknown.

This sequence joins TRBV4-3 and TRBJ2-7, with 7 bases matching TRBD1. The source of this sequence is a woman in her late teens or twenties in good health and CMV-seronegative. Sequenced sample: PBMCs. CDR3 DNA: TGCGCCAGCAGCCAAGAAAGACAGGGTGGCGAGCAGTACTTC. It codes for CASSQERQGGEQYF.